One sample yielded the 23 T cell receptor beta chains listed below, sequenced in a study of T-cell reconstitution after alpha-beta-depleted transplantation in children. A TCRbeta library incorporating unique molecular identifiers was prepared. TCRdb analysed the PCR reads with MiXCR anew, one entry per CDR3 protein. The table includes 300,000 to 400,000 distinct CDR3 sequences, roughly 13% detected once. The source material was PBMCs, sampled from the stem cell graft. The receptors derive from a human donor who donated a stem cell graft to a child with Fanconi anemia.

The V gene is TRBV6-4, the J gene TRBJ2-7; perhaps TRBD2 as D (6 bases). V lost 3 bases to trimming and J lost 1 base, with 10 bases between them. Germline assignment: CDR1 MRHNA and CDR2 SNTAGT. The CDR3 totals 14 residues. The CDR3 DNA follows: TGTGCCAGCAGTGAGGAGGGAACTTCCTACGAGCAGTACTTC. Translation: CASSEEGTSYEQYF.

This clonotype has ten or more counts. The J gene is TRBJ1-1, the V gene TRBV10-3, with D unresolved. CDR1 ENHRY and CDR2 SYGVKD come from the germline V gene. V was clipped by 6 bases and J by 0 bases, with 11 bases between them. The CDR3 totals 14 residues. The CDR3 loop is CAIRGNNMNTEAFF. CDR3 nucleotide sequence: TGTGCCATCAGGGGCAATAACATGAACACTGAAGCTTTCTTT.

This clonotype was detected a few times. J is TRBJ1-1 and V is TRBV4-3; D ambiguous. The CDR3 length is 14 residues. CDR1 is LGHNA, CDR2 YSLEER, per germline. V was trimmed by 6 bases and J by 1 base, leaving 12 bases between them. CDR3 nucleotides: TGCGCCAGCAGTCGGACGCTAGCGAACACTGAAGCTTTCTTT. Translating it yields CASSRTLANTEAFF.

This clonotype was recorded at least ten times. This chain connects TRBV12-3 or TRBV12-4 to TRBJ1-3; 7 nucleotides agree with TRBD1. Losses at the gene ends were 6 bases for V and 0 bases for J; bases not matched to a gene: 11. This CDR3 has 17 residues. CDR3 sequence (DNA): TGTGCCAGCAGGACGTCACAGGGGACCCACTCTGGAAACACCATATATTTT. As protein: CASRTSQGTHSGNTIYF.

This clonotype was seen a handful of times. The CDR3 reads CASSPGQGADNEQFF. The CDR3 DNA follows: TGCGCCAGCAGCCCCGGACAGGGGGCTGACAATGAGCAGTTCTTC. The V and J genes are TRBV5-1 and TRBJ2-1; 11 bases match TRBD1. The CDR3 consists of 15 residues. Germline CDR1 and CDR2: SGHRS and YFSETQ. Unmatched junction bases numbered 5, after V lost 4 bases and J lost 5 bases.

Comment on this clonotype: A read error may be the cause here, since a much bigger clone is one base away. The chain is built from TRBV10-3 and TRBJ2-3, with D possibly being TRBD1 (6 bases). Germline assignment: CDR1 ENHRY and CDR2 SYGVKD. The CDR3 has 17 amino acids. V was trimmed by 7 bases and J by 2 bases, leaving 22 bases between them. CDR3 nucleotides: TGTGCCATCATGAGACGTGGGACACCCAGTTCCACAGATACGCAGTATTTT. Translation gives CAIMRRGTPSSTDTQYF.

The rearrangement links TRBV20-1 to TRBJ2-5; TRBD1 might be the D (5 bases). V was cut by 1 base and J by 1 base, with 10 bases left in between. CDR1 DFQATT and CDR2 SNEGSKA come from the germline V gene (reference sequence). This CDR3 region has 14 residues. As DNA, the CDR3 is TGCAGTGCTAGAGGACAGACCTTCCAAGAGACCCAGTACTTC. Its protein is CSARGQTFQETQYF.

Many counts were recorded for this clonotype. The chain recombines TRBV5-6 with TRBJ2-3; the D is unclear. There are 13 residues in the CDR3. V dropped 2 bases and J dropped 6 bases, with 10 bases sitting between them. Germline V gene data show CDR1 as SGHDT and CDR2 as YYEEEE. CDR3 DNA sequence: TGTGCCAGCAGCTTTTTACAGACGGATACGCAGTATTTT. Protein sequence: CASSFLQTDTQYF.

The V and J genes are TRBV18 and TRBJ1-2; possibly TRBD1 for D (6 bases). This CDR3 is built from 16 residues. Trimming took off 1 base at V and 1 base at J, with 13 bases between the two ends. The germline gives CDR1 KGHSH, CDR2 LQKENI. The CDR3 reads CASSPRTVNLNYGYTF. The CDR3 coding sequence is TGTGCCAGCTCACCACGGACAGTAAACCTTAACTATGGCTACACCTTC.

This clonotype was recorded a few times. V gene TRBV18 combines with J gene TRBJ2-1, with unresolved D. Germline lookup yields CDR1 KGHSH and CDR2 LQKENI. This CDR3 is 16 amino acids long. V was trimmed by 4 bases and J by 2 bases, leaving 15 bases between them. The CDR3 region has the DNA TGTGCCAGCTCACTACGCGCGATTGATGCCTACAATGAGCAGTTCTTC. Amino acids: CASSLRAIDAYNEQFF.

This clonotype was recorded many times. CDR3 loop: CSARRLADHTDTQYF. The CDR3 nucleotides are TGCAGTGCTAGAAGGCTAGCGGACCACACAGATACGCAGTATTTT. The chain recombines TRBV20-1 with TRBJ2-3; the match to TRBD2 covers 7 bases. The CDR3 is made up of 15 amino acids. V shed 2 bases, J shed 2 bases, and the junction held 7 bases outside the gene matches. Germline assignment: CDR1 DFQATT and CDR2 SNEGSKA (reference sequence).

This clonotype showed up many times. The chain is built from TRBV2 and TRBJ2-2; unclear D gene. From germline, CDR1 is SNHLY and CDR2 FYNNEI. The CDR3 is 15 amino acids. The V gene lost 0 bases and the J gene lost 7 bases, with 12 bases spanning the gap. CDR3 sequence reads: CASSEAGFVSGELFF. CDR3 in DNA: TGTGCCAGCAGTGAAGCGGGTTTCGTCAGCGGGGAGCTGTTTTTT.

This chain connects TRBV7-2 to TRBJ2-7, with D tentatively TRBD1 (7 bases). V gave up 5 bases and J gave up 2 bases, with 19 bases separating them. CDR1 and CDR2 from the germline V gene are SGHTA and FQGNSA. The CDR3 is 16 residues long. The chain's CDR3 is CASSPRRTGGAYEQYF. The CDR3, as DNA: TGTGCCAGCAGCCCAAGGCGGACAGGAGGGGCCTACGAGCAGTACTTC.

This clonotype was recorded at least ten times. The V gene is TRBV6-5, the J gene TRBJ1-1, with 9 bases matching TRBD1. V was pared by 6 bases and J by 1 base, with 3 bases of the junction left unmatched. Germline V gene sequence: CDR1 MNHEY, CDR2 SVGAGI. The CDR3 is 14 amino acids. CDR3 DNA: TGTGCCAGCAGACCGACAGGGGGGAACACTGAAGCTTTCTTT. Its translation: CASRPTGGNTEAFF.

This clonotype occurred a few times. The chain couples TRBV10-3 to TRBJ2-2; the match to TRBD1 covers 8 bases. The CDR3 extends over 16 amino acids. From germline, CDR1 is ENHRY and CDR2 SYGVKD. With V trimmed by 3 bases and J by 3 bases, 6 bases remained unmatched. This CDR3 reads CAISDRTGSHTGELFF. CDR3 nucleotide sequence: TGTGCCATCAGTGACCGGACAGGGTCGCACACCGGGGAGCTGTTTTTT.

This clonotype was detected many times. This chain joins TRBV6-5 and TRBJ2-3; D gene unclear. This CDR3 is built from 15 residues. V lost 0 bases, J lost 4 bases, and 11 bases lay in between. CDR1 is MNHEY, CDR2 SVGAGI, per germline. This CDR3 is CASSYSGQISDTQYF. The CDR3 DNA follows: TGTGCCAGCAGTTACTCGGGCCAAATTTCAGATACGCAGTATTTT.

V gene TRBV20-1 combines with J gene TRBJ2-5; no definite D call. V was clipped by 5 bases and J by 5 bases, with 6 bases between them. Germline values: CDR1 DFQATT, CDR2 SNEGSKA (reference sequence). CDR3 size: 10 residues. The DNA for the CDR3 is TGCAGTGCTTATGGGGAGACCCAGTACTTC. Translated: CSAYGETQYF.

This clonotype was found a few times. V gene TRBV20-1 combines with J gene TRBJ1-1, with unresolved D. Germline values: CDR1 DFQATT, CDR2 SNEGSKA (reference sequence). Trimming took off 6 bases at V and 1 base at J, with 12 bases between the two ends. The CDR3 extends over 13 amino acids. The CDR3 coding sequence is TGCAGTGCGCCCCCCGATTCGAACACTGAAGCTTTCTTT. This gives the protein CSAPPDSNTEAFF.

This clonotype turned up a few times. The genes are TRBV6-1 and TRBJ2-5; 9 bases line up with TRBD1. Germline V lookup: CDR1 MNHNS, CDR2 SASEGT. The ends lost 5 bases at V and 3 bases at J; junction bases unmatched: 4. This CDR3 comprises 14 residues. For the CDR3, the DNA is TGTGCCAGCAGTCGTGGGACAGGGAAAGAGACCCAGTACTTC. This codes for CASSRGTGKETQYF.

In this sample, this clonotype turned up a few times. The rearrangement joins TRBV20-1 to TRBJ2-5; D is ambiguous. Looked up from germline, CDR1 is DFQATT and CDR2 is SNEGSKA (reference sequence). The CDR3 is 15 amino acids. V was shortened by 0 bases and J by 6 bases, with 17 bases between the two germline ends. The CDR3 DNA follows: TGCAGTGCTAGAGATCTCTATGGTGGAGCGCAGACCCAGTACTTC. Amino acid sequence: CSARDLYGGAQTQYF.

This rearrangement joins TRBV12-3 or TRBV12-4 to TRBJ2-5; TRBD2 matches 9 bases. The CDR3 consists of 15 residues. J lost 1 base, V lost 4 bases, and 4 bases had no gene match. In DNA form, the CDR3 reads TGTGCCAGCAGTTGGGTAGCGGGGGCCCAAGAGACCCAGTACTTC. The encoded protein is CASSWVAGAQETQYF.

The chain links TRBV4-3 to TRBJ2-3; 7 nucleotides align to TRBD2. Looked up from germline, CDR1 is LGHNA and CDR2 is YSLEER. The length of the CDR3 is 17 residues. With V trimmed by 0 bases and J by 6 bases, 12 bases remained unmatched. The CDR3 sequence: CASSQELGLAAVDTQYF. The CDR3 bases are TGCGCCAGCAGCCAAGAGCTTGGTCTAGCGGCCGTCGATACGCAGTATTTT.

V usage is TRBV3-1 and J usage is TRBJ1-2; D not certain. The CDR3 totals 12 residues. V lost 1 base to trimming and J lost 6 bases, with 6 bases between them. Germline loops: CDR1 LGHDT, CDR2 YNNKEL (reference sequence). The CDR3 DNA sequence: TGTGCCAGCAGCCAAGCGAGGGATGGCTACACCTTC. As protein: CASSQARDGYTF.